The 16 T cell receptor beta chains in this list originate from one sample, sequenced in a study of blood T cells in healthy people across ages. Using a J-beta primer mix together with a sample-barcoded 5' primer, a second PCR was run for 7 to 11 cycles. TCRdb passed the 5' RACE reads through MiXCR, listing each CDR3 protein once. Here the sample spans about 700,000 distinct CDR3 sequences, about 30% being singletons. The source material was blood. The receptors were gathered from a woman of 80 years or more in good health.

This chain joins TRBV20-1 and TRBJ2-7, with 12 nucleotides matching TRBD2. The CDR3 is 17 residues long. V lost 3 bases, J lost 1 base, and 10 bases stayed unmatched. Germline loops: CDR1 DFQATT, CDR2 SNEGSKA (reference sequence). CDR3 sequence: CSARNLAGGLYSYEQYF. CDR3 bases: TGCAGTGCTAGGAATCTAGCGGGGGGGCTGTATTCCTACGAGCAGTACTTC.

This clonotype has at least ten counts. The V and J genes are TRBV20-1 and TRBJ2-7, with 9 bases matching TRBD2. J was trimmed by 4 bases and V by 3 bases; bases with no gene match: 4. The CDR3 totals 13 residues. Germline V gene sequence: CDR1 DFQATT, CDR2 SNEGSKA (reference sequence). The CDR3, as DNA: TGCAGTGCTAGCCTAGCGGGATTATACGAGCAGTACTTC. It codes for CSASLAGLYEQYF.

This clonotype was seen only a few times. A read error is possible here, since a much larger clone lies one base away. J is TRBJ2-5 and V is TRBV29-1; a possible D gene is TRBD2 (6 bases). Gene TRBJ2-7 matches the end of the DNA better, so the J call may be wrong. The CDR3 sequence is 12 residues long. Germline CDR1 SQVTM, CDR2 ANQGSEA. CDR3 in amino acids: CSVTQLAYEQYF. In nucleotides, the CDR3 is TGCAGCGTCACCCAACTAGCTTACGAGCAGTACTTC.

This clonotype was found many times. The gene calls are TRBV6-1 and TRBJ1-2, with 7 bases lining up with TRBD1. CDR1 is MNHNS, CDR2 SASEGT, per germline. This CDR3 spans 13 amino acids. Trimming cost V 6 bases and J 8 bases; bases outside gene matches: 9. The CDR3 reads CASRLQGSYGYTF. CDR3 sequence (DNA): TGTGCCAGCAGACTACAGGGGTCTTACGGCTACACCTTC.

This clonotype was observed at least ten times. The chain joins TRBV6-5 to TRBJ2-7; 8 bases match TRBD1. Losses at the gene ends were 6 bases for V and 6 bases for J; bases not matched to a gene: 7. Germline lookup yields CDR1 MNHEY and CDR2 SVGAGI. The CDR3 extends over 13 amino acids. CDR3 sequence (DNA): TGTGCCAGCAGCTGGACAGGGCGGGGCGAGCAGTACTTC. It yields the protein CASSWTGRGEQYF.

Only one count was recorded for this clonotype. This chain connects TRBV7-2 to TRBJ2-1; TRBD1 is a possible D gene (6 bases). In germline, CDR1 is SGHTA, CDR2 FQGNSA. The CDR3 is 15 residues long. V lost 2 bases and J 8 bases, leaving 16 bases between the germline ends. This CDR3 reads CASSLSGRGSDEQFF. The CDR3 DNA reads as TGTGCCAGCAGCTTATCGGGCAGGGGAAGCGATGAGCAGTTCTTC.

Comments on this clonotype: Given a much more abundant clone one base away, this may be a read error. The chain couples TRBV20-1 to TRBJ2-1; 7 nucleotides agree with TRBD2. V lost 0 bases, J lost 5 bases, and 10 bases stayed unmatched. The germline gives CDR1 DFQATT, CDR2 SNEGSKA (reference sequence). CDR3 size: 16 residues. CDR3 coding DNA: TGCAGTGCTAGAGAGATAGGAGCGGCGGGGGACAATGAGCAGTTCTTC. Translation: CSAREIGAAGDNEQFF.

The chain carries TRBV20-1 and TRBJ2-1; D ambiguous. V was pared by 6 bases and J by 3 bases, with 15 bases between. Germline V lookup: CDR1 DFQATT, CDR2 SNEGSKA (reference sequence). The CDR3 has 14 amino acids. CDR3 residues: CSARPDGRYNEQFF. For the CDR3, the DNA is TGCAGTGCAAGACCGGACGGCCGCTACAATGAGCAGTTCTTC.

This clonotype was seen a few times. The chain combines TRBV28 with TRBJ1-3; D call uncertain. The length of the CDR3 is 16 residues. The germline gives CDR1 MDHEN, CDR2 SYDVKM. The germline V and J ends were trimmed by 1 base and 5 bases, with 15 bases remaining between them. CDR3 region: CASSLSSRGGRNTIYF. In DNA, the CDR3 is TGTGCCAGCAGTTTATCATCCCGGGGAGGCAGAAACACCATATATTTT. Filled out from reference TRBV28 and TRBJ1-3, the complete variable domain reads DVKVTQSSRYLVKRTGEKVFLECVQDMDHENMFWYRQDPGLGLRLIYFSYDVKMKEKGDIPEGYSVSREKKERFSLILESASTNQTSMYLCASSLSSRGGRNTIYFGEGSWLTVV.

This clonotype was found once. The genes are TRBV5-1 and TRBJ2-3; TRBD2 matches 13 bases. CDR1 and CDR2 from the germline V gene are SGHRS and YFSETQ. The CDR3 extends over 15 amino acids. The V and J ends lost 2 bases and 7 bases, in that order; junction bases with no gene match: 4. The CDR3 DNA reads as TGCGCCAGCAGCTTTACTAGCGGGGGGGTCAATACGCAGTATTTT. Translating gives CASSFTSGGVNTQYF.

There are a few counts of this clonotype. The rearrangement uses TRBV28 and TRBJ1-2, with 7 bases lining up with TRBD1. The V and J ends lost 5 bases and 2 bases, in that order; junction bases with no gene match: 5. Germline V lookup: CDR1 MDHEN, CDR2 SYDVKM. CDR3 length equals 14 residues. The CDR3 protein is CASSMTGINYGYTF. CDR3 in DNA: TGTGCCAGCAGTATGACAGGGATAAACTATGGCTACACCTTC.

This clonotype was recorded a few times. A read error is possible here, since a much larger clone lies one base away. The CDR3 loop reads CVSSLDRVGGYTF. CDR3 coding DNA: TGCGTCAGCAGCTTGGACAGGGTCGGCGGCTACACCTTC. J is TRBJ1-2 and V is TRBV5-1; 8 bases match TRBD1. From germline, CDR1 is SGHRS and CDR2 YFSETQ. The CDR3 runs to 13 residues.

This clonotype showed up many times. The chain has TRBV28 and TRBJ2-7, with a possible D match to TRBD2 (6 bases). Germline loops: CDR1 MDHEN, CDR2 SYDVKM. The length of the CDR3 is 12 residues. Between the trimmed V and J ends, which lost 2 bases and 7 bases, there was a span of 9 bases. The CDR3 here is CASSLPAGEQYF. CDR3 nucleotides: TGTGCCAGCAGTTTACCCGCGGGAGAGCAGTACTTC.

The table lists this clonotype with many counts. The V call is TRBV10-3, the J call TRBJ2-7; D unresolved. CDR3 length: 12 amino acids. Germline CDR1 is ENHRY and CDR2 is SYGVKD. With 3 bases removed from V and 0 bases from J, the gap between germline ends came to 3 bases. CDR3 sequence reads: CAISEVSYEQYF. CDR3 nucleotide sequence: TGTGCCATCAGTGAAGTCTCCTACGAGCAGTACTTC.

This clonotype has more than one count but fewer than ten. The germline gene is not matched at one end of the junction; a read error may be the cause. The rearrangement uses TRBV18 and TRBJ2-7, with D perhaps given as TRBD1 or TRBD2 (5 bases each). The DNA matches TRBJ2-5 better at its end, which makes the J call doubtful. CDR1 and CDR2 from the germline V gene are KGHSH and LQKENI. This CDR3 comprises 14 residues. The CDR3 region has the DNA TGTGTCAGCTCACCACCCGGGACCCCGGGGACCCAGTACTTC. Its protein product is CVSSPPGTPGTQYF.

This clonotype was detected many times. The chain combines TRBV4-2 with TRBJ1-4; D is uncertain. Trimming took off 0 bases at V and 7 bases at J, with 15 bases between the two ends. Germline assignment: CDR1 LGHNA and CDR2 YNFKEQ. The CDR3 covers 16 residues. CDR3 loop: CASSQDLPPLGEKLFF. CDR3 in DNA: TGTGCCAGCAGCCAAGATTTACCGCCCCTGGGTGAAAAACTGTTTTTT.